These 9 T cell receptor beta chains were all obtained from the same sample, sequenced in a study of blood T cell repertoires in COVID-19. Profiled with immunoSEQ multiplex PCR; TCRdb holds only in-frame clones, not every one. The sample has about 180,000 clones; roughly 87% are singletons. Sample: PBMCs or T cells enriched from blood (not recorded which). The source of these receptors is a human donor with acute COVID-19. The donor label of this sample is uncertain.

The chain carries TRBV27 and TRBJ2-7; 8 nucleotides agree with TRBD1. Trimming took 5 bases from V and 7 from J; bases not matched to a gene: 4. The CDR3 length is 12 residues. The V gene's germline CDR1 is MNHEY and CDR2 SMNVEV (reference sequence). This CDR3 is CASSDRGGEQYF. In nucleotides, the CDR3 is TGTGCCAGCAGTGACAGGGGCGGGGAGCAGTACTTC.

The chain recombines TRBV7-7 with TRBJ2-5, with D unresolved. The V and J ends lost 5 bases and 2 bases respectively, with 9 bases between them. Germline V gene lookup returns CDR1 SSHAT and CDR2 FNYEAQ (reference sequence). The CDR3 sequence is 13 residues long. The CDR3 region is CASSRLRQETQYF. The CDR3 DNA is TGTGCCAGCAGCCGCCTGCGTCAAGAGACCCAGTACTTC.

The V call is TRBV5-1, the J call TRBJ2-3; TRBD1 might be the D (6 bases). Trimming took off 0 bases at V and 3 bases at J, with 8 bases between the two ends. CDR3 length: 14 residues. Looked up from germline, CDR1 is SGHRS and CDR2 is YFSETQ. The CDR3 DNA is TGCGCCAGCAGCTTGGACCAGGGGACAGATACGCAGTATTTT. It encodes CASSLDQGTDTQYF.

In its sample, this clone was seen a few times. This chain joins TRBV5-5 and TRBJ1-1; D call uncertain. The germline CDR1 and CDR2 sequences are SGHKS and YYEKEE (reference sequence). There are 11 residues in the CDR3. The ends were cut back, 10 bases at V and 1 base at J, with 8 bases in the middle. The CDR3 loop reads CASSSNTEAFF. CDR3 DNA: TGTGCCTCCTCCTCGAACACTGAAGCTTTCTTT.

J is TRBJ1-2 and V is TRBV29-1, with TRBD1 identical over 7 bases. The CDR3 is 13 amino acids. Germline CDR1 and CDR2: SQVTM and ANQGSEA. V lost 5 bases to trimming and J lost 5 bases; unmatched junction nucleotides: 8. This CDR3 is CSVPGQAGYGYTF. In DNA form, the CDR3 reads TGCAGCGTTCCCGGACAGGCGGGGTATGGCTACACCTTC.

CDR3 sequence: CASSLLDTNTEAFF. Here the CDR3 DNA reads TGTGCCAGCAGCTTATTAGACACAAACACTGAAGCTTTCTTT. J is TRBJ1-1 and V is TRBV7-9; D ambiguous. V gave up 2 bases and J gave up 2 bases, with 9 bases separating them. Germline CDR1 and CDR2: SEHNR and FQNEAQ (reference sequence). The CDR3 has 14 residues.

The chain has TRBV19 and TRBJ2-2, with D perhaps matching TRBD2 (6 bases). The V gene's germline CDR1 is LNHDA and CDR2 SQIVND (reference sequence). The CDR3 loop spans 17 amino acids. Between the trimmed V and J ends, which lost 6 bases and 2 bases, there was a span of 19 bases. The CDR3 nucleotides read TGTGCCAGTAGCTTAGGCTCGGGACTCAGAAACACCGGGGAGCTGTTTTTT. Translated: CASSLGSGLRNTGELFF.

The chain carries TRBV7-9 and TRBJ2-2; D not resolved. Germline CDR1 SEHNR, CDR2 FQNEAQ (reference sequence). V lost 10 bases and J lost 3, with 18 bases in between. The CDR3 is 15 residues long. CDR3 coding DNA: TGTGCCACCGCCGGTGGATACGAGGACACCGGGGAGCTGTTTTTT. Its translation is CATAGGYEDTGELFF. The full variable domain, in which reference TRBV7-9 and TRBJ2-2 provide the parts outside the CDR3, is DTGVSQNPRHKITKRGQNVTFRCDPISEHNRLYWYRQTLGQGPEFLTYFQNEAQLEKSRLLSDRFSAERPKGSFSTLEIQRTEQGDSAMYLCATAGGYEDTGELFFGEGSRLTVL.

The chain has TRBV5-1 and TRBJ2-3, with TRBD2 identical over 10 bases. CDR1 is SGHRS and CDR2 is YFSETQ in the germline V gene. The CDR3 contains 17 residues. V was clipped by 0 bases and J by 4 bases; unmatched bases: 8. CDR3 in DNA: TGCGCCAGCAGCTTGGCCGCTCTAGCGGGGGAGGCAGATACGCAGTATTTT. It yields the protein CASSLAALAGEADTQYF.